Below, one TCR beta chain is given with its context. There is no known antigen for this receptor. Per-base qualities were not stored, and no clone one base away is much larger. The cohort consisted of approximately 690 healthy bone marrow donors. Cohort members were all nominally healthy when sampled, although unrecorded immune exposures were likely present. The donor tested CMV seropositive, placing the donor among the approximately 290 seropositive members of the cohort. Each donor provided a peripheral blood sample, and peripheral blood mononuclear cells were used for TCR beta sequencing. The Qiagen DNeasy Blood Extraction Kit was used to extract genomic DNA from the blood cell samples. The protocol used for the library was the immunoSEQ multiplex PCR assay. For the multiplex PCR, a mixture combining 60 forward primers for TCR Vbeta segments and 13 reverse primers for TCR Jbeta segments was used. The CDR3 region of rearranged TCR beta genes was amplified from genomic DNA with a multiplex PCR assay. The Illumina HiSeq System was used to sequence the amplified TCR beta libraries as 87-base-pair reads. Per the authors' processing: A later analysis counted tens of millions of unique TCR beta chains across the 700 or so repertoires, and 10 million to 11 million of these chains were shared by at least two donors. A nearest-neighbor algorithm error-corrected the raw reads and collapsed the reads into unique sequences, merging closely related sequences to remove PCR and sequencing errors. V, D and J gene segments were assigned by aligning CDR3 sequences to IMGT reference sequences. For a sequence to be retained, at least a six-nucleotide match to both a V gene segment and a J gene segment was required. Rearrangements were classified as productive when the CDR3 lacked stop codons and remained in frame with V and J, and all other rearrangements were classified as non-productive. Following IMGT convention, CDR3 was defined as the stretch from the second conserved V-encoded cysteine up to the conserved J-encoded phenylalanine. In an earlier analysis of more than 550 of the donors, sequences lacking an unambiguous match to a single V gene segment were excluded. In an earlier analysis of 450 to 700 of the donors, V segments were called functional above 56.7% productive rearrangements and were called segregating when the between-donor standard deviation exceeded 5%. A statistical classification framework was developed to diagnose cytomegalovirus status using the catalog of TCR beta chain sequences. In a later analysis, V and J genes were assigned by comparing TCR nucleotide sequences against IMGT/GENE-DB human TR gene sequences. In a later analysis, CDR3 sequences and most-parsimonious VDJ recombination scenarios were assigned using the TCRdist pipeline. In a later analysis, each TCR beta chain was defined by its CDR3 amino acid sequence together with its V-gene family, and reads lacking a unique V-gene family were excluded. In a later analysis, fewer than 600 highly shared, low-generation-probability nucleotide sequences were removed to address suspected cross-contamination and a sequencing artifact. For each public chain, a later analysis derived a clonal expansion index from normalized ranks of inferred template counts within each repertoire. A later analysis computed generation probabilities with a VDJ recombination model fitted to out-of-frame rearrangements, and checked the results against IGoR. A later analysis scored TCR-TCR, TCR-HLA and TCR-CMV co-occurrence with hypergeometric tests, applying a repertoire-size bias correction to TCR pairs. To estimate false discovery rates, a later analysis permuted the HLA or CMV assignments 20 times. In a later analysis, co-occurring TCRs were grouped with DBSCAN, and TCRdist sequence similarity was added when clustering was performed within HLA-allele-positive subsets. Co-occurrence clustering excluded repertoires with fewer than 30,000 or more than 120,000 public chains, plus five with anomalous nucleotide sharing. What TCRdb holds here is the immuneACCESS table cut down to in-frame rearrangements. Part of the clones is not present; checked against another copy, under half of the missing clones reflect an unresolved V gene, and the others are unexplained. D and trimming come from the DNA, and the V and J calls and clone size come from that table. Across this sample there are 190,000 or so clones, with about 76% seen only once. About 0.37% of the sample is in the top ten clones.

This record belongs to a study of cytomegalovirus exposure and HLA in healthy donors (dated by TCRdb to 2017 to 2019). Context from the whole study: An earlier analysis of some 550 of the donors reported approximately 270 Gb of sequence data and 100 million to 130 million unique TCR beta sequences from about 200 million T cells. The study profiled the T cell repertoires of hundreds of subjects by immunosequencing and related them to cytomegalovirus serostatus. All discovery cohort repertoires had been generated using a single sequencing platform. An earlier analysis of around 540 of the donors applied high-throughput TCR beta sequencing to assess whether each TCR beta V gene segment acted as functional or pseudogenic. Rather than drawing on any new phenotypic data, the later analysis identified candidate immune exposures from TCR beta sequences and the way those sequences occurred across donors. To predict cytomegalovirus infection status, the study combined high-throughput TCR immunosequencing, statistical association of individual TCRs with disease status, and machine learning. The number of donors typed differed by locus, with 629-630 for A, B, C, DRB1 and DQB1, roughly 520 for DQA1, about 610 for DPA1, and approximately 470 for DPB1. A later genetic analysis took genome-wide SNP genotypes for about 55% of the roughly 670 donors and used that subset as a discovery cohort. Both class I and class II loci were covered by HLA typing, at four-digit resolution. Approximately 300 gigabases of sequencing data and roughly 80 million unique TCR sequences made up an early release that covered some 640 HLA-typed donors. Donor age, sex, ethnicity and CMV serostatus were collected together with the repertoire data. Four or five DR-DQ haplotypes were treated as single units for association and clustering because of strong linkage in the cohort. Among about 400 genotyped donors of the cohort, an average of roughly 230,000 unique TCR beta nucleotide sequences was sequenced per donor, of which about 19% were non-productive. The genetic ancestry cluster associated with self-reported Caucasian donors included about four fifths of the 398 genotyped donors. A later analysis re-examined previously published TCR beta repertoires from more than 600 donors and added high-resolution HLA genotyping to investigate patterns of TCR occurrence. The study aimed to test whether cataloging public T cell receptors could reveal signatures of past pathogen exposure. A separate validation cohort of 100 to 150 different subjects was used in addition to the 666-subject first cohort. What the work shows at the level of the full study, not this receptor alone: A cluster of highly shared sequence variants was judged likely to represent a technical artifact of the sequencing pipeline. The 87-base-pair reads could not distinguish some IMGT-functional V segments, including TRBV6-2 and TRBV6-3, so those segments were excluded. A further reported finding was that TCR beta sequences accurately predicted the HLA-A and HLA-B alleles for most subjects in the first cohort. The authors suggested that the approach could potentially be generalized to other disease states and immunological phenotypes. Broadly in line with IMGT annotations, most TCR beta V segments showed up in productive rearrangements about 87% or about 30% of the time in an earlier analysis of under 700 of the donors. According to a later genetic analysis, donors in an Asian-associated ancestry cluster had fewer N-insertions in productive TCRs than the approximately 670-donor mean. Most CMV-associated TCR beta chains appeared to be HLA-restricted in a later analysis, and the HLA associations seemed to be driven largely by CMV exposure. When HLA alleles, especially DR and DQ, strongly co-occurred, attributing TCR associations to individual alleles was difficult. For the cohort, immune exposure information was limited to CMV serostatus. Linkage disequilibrium might explain the correlated functional status among segregating V segments, but an unknown experimental factor could not be ruled out. At a false discovery rate of 0.05, a later analysis linked 15,000 to 20,000 TCR beta sequences to specific HLA alleles. Compared with equally common non-associated chains, HLA-associated TCR beta chains in a later analysis were more clonally expanded and had lower generation probabilities. In a later analysis, the rate of TCR association differed among HLA loci, with DRB1 alleles having the most associated TCRs and HLA-C alleles having the fewest. Presence/absence analyses assumed roughly uniform sequencing depth across donors, an assumption that may not hold. Because counts were too low, seventeen rarely observed V segments, including chromosome 9 orphons, were left out of the earlier analysis of over 550 of the donors. Most TCR sequences were observed very rarely across donors, whereas some public TCRs were present in many individuals. Three of the identified cytomegalovirus-associated TCR beta chains were confirmed in vitro to be specific for cytomegalovirus antigens. The study listed approximately 150 TCR beta chains as associated with cytomegalovirus. An association between a missense DCLRE1C variant and V-gene and J-gene trimming of TCR beta chains was found in a later genetic analysis and replicated in an independent cohort. The cohort was sequenced for TCR beta chains only, and without alpha or paired-chain data the features that could be detected were limited. Cytomegalovirus status was reported to be diagnosed by the classifier with high specificity and sensitivity in both the original and validation cohorts. Because HLA typing was unavailable for some donors at each locus, only the typed subset was used in association tests. According to a later analysis, parvovirus B19, influenza, CMV and Epstein-Barr virus appeared linked to several top co-occurrence clusters.

Including the terminal cysteine and phenylalanine, the CDR3 comprises 16 residues. The only DNA kept is the CDR3, 48 bases in frame from the first base. CDR1 and CDR2, looked up from the germline V gene, are SGHRS and YFSETQ. V and J are truncated by 2 bases and 2 bases respectively, leaving an intervening sequence of 16 bases. The receptor was derived from a male donor in good health and CMV-seropositive. The rearrangement combines TRBV5-1 with TRBJ1-1; the D gene assignment is ambiguous. Specimen: PBMCs. The DNA sequence is as follows: TGCGCCAGCAGCTTCGTTTTTGGCAGGCATAACACTGAAGCTTTCTTT. Its coded protein is CASSFVFGRHNTEAFF.